This T cell receptor (beta chain) was recovered during a study of spatial heterogeneity in lung cancer. Described time point: sample taken at primary tumor resection. Whole RNA came from tumor, nontumor lung or frozen PBMC and was sequenced without being sorted. The germline gives CDR1 SGHRS, CDR2 YFSETQ. The CDR3 contains 12 residues. Deletions cut 3 bases from V and 4 bases from J, with 6 bases between. TCR cDNA molecules each had a unique molecular identifier. TCRdb itself ran the 5' RACE reads through MiXCR, one entry per CDR3 protein. The sample contains about 15,000 distinct CDR3 sequences, approximately 8% of which appear only once. At least ten counts were recorded for this clonotype.

The specimen comprised PBMCs, sampled at surgery. This TCR was recovered from a female donor with early-stage non-small cell lung cancer. The chain combines TRBV5-1 with TRBJ2-3; D unresolved. CDR3 sequence reads: CASSSGADTQYF. The CDR3 coding sequence is TGCGCCAGCAGCTCAGGAGCAGATACGCAGTATTTT.